This TCR beta chain was recorded in a study of cytomegalovirus exposure and HLA in healthy donors. Study-level results: Several of the most significant clusters appeared, in a later analysis, to be linked to common viral pathogens. Presence/absence results assume similar sequencing depth per donor, which may not hold.

This clone appeared a single time. Its antigen is unidentified. The germline V gene encodes CDR1 LNHDA and CDR2 SQIVND (reference sequence). J was trimmed by 1 base and V by 3 bases; bases with no gene match: 2. This CDR3 is 15 amino acids long. The PCR was carried out with 60 Vbeta primers and 13 Jbeta primers. Produced via immunoSEQ multiplex PCR; TCRdb's table is partial and in-frame only. This sample carries 150,000 to 160,000 clones, over 70% of them seen once, and the ten largest clones take about 13%. This TCR was recovered from a man aged 25 to 40 in good health and CMV-seropositive. Sequenced sample: PBMCs. The rearrangement links TRBV19 to TRBJ1-5, with TRBD1 matching over 8 bases. CDR3 in amino acids: CASSIRTGSNQPQHF. The CDR3 region has the DNA TGTGCCAGTAGTATTAGGACAGGGAGCAATCAGCCCCAGCATTTT.